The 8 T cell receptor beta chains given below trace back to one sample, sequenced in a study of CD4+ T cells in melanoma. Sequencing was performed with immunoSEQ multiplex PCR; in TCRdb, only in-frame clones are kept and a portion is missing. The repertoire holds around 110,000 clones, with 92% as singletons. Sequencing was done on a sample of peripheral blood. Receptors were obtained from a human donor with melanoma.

The CDR3 sequence: CASSHGETGRNSPLHF. The CDR3 DNA is TGTGCCAGCAGCCATGGCGAAACAGGGCGCAATTCACCCCTCCACTTT. The chain is built from TRBV4-2 and TRBJ1-6, with D perhaps TRBD1 (6 bases). Trimming pared 3 bases from V and 7 bases from J, leaving 16 bases between. The CDR3 runs to 16 residues. CDR1 and CDR2 from the germline V gene are LGHNA and YNFKEQ.

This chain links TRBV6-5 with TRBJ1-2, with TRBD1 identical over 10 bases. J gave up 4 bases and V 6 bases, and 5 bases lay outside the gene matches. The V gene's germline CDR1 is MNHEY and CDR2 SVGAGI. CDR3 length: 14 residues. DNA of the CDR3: TGTGCCAGCAGACCCGGGACAGGGGCCTATGGCTACACCTTC. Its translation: CASRPGTGAYGYTF.

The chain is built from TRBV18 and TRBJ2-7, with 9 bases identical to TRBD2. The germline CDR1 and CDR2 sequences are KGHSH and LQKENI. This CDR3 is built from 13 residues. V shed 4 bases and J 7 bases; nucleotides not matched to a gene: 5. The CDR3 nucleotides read TGTGCCAGCTCACGGCTAGCGGGACGGGAGCAGTACTTC. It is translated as CASSRLAGREQYF.

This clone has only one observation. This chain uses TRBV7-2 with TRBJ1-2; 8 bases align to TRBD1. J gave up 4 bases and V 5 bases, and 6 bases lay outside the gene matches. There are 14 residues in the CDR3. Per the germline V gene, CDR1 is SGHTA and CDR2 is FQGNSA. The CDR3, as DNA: TGTGCCAGCAGCCCAGACAGGGGAAGCTATGGCTACACCTTC. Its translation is CASSPDRGSYGYTF.

CDR3 sequence: CASSYDTPSSYEQYF. The CDR3 DNA follows: TGTGCCAGCAGTTACGATACCCCCAGCTCCTACGAGCAGTACTTC. The chain combines TRBV6-6 with TRBJ2-7; unclear D gene. Per the germline V gene, CDR1 is MNHNY and CDR2 is SVGAGI (reference sequence). V was pared by 2 bases and J by 0 bases, with 11 bases between. The CDR3 has 15 residues.

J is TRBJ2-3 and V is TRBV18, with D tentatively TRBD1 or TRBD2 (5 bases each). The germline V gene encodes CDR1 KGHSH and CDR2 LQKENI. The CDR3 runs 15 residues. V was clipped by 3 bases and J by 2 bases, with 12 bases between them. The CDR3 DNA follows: TGTGCCAGCTCACCTCTGGACGGGACCACAGATACGCAGTATTTT. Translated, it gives CASSPLDGTTDTQYF.

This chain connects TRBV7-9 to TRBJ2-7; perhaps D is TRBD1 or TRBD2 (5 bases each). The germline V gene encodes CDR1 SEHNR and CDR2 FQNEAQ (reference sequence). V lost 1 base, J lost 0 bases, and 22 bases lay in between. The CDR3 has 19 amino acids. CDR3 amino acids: CASSLGKRGIRVHSYEQYF. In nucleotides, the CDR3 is TGTGCCAGCAGCTTAGGTAAAAGAGGGATCAGGGTACACTCCTACGAGCAGTACTTC.

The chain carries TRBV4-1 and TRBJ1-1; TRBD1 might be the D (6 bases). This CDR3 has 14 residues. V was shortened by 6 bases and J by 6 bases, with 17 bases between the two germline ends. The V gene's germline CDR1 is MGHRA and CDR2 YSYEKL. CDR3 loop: CASRYRESSPEAFF. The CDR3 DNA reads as TGCGCCAGCAGATACAGGGAATCATCACCTGAAGCTTTCTTT.